A selection of T cell receptor beta chains follows, all from one sample in a study of T cell responses to AZD1222 COVID-19 vaccine. Method: immunoSEQ multiplex PCR; TCRdb's copy keeps in-frame clones and lacks some. The repertoire has approximately 60,000 clones, 65% to 85% of them found once; the top ten carry under 8%. Sequences were derived from peripheral blood, sampled on day 0 of AZD1222 vaccination. The source of these receptors is an adult in good health. Both conserved end residues are part of each CDR3. A D gene is named only where the DNA matches it firmly. Clone size is shown for a subset of rows, as once, few, many or a class of expanded clone.

CDR3nt: TGTGCCAGCAGCTTAGCGCCGGGGGGTTATCAGCCCCAGCATTTT; CDR3aa: CASSLAPGGYQPQHF; j_gene: TRBJ1-5; abundance: NA; d_gene: NA; v_gene: TRBV7-2
CDR3nt: TGTGCCAGCGGACTGATGAACACTGAAGCTTTCTTT; CDR3aa: CASGLMNTEAFF; j_gene: TRBJ1-1; abundance: NA; d_gene: NA; v_gene: TRBV7-9
CDR3nt: TGTGCCAGCAGTGTACTTGGCGGGACCCCCACCACCTACGAGCAGTACTTC; CDR3aa: CASSVLGGTPTTYEQYF; j_gene: TRBJ2-7; abundance: NA; d_gene: NA; v_gene: TRBV6-1
CDR3nt: TGTGCCAGCAGCCAGTTGACTAGCGGGGGAGGGGAGACCCAGTACTTC; CDR3aa: CASSQLTSGGGETQYF; j_gene: TRBJ2-5; abundance: NA; d_gene: TRBD2; v_gene: TRBV4-2
CDR3nt: TGTGCCAGCAGCTTGGCCAAAACAGCAGGGGGCACTGAAGCTTTCTTT; CDR3aa: CASSLAKTAGGTEAFF; j_gene: TRBJ1-1; abundance: NA; d_gene: TRBD1; v_gene: TRBV5-4
CDR3nt: TGTGCCAGTAAACTACAGGGGGGGAACACTGAAGCTTTCTTT; CDR3aa: CASKLQGGNTEAFF; j_gene: TRBJ1-1; abundance: NA; d_gene: TRBD1; v_gene: TRBV19
CDR3nt: TGTGCCAGCGAAGGAAGAGATACGCAGTATTTT; CDR3aa: CASEGRDTQYF; j_gene: TRBJ2-3; abundance: NA; d_gene: NA; v_gene: TRBV7-9
CDR3nt: TGCGCCAGCAGCCAAGGAGCGGCAGGCATGGGAACTGAAGCTTTCTTT; CDR3aa: CASSQGAAGMGTEAFF; j_gene: TRBJ1-1; abundance: NA; d_gene: NA; v_gene: TRBV4-1
CDR3nt: TGTGCCAGCAGAACGGGACAAGGCTCCTACAATGAGCAGTTCTTC; CDR3aa: CASRTGQGSYNEQFF; j_gene: TRBJ2-1; abundance: NA; d_gene: NA; v_gene: TRBV28
CDR3nt: TGCGCCAGCAGCCCCGGGACTAGCGGGGGCCTCTCCTACGAGCAGTACTTC; CDR3aa: CASSPGTSGGLSYEQYF; j_gene: TRBJ2-7; abundance: NA; d_gene: TRBD2; v_gene: TRBV5-1
CDR3nt: TGTGCCAGCAGCGACAGGTCCTATGGCTACACCTTC; CDR3aa: CASSDRSYGYTF; j_gene: TRBJ1-2; abundance: NA; d_gene: NA; v_gene: TRBV7-8
CDR3nt: TGTGCCATCAGTGGGGGACAGGGAACCTACGAGCAGTACTTC; CDR3aa: CAISGGQGTYEQYF; j_gene: TRBJ2-7; abundance: NA; d_gene: TRBD1; v_gene: TRBV10-3
CDR3nt: TGTGCCAGCAGTGAAAATAGCTACCGCACTTACAATGAGCAGTTCTTC; CDR3aa: CASSENSYRTYNEQFF; j_gene: TRBJ2-1; abundance: NA; d_gene: NA; v_gene: TRBV6-1
CDR3nt: TGTGCCACCAGTGATCCCGGACGTACGAACTCCTACGAGCAGTACTTC; CDR3aa: CATSDPGRTNSYEQYF; j_gene: TRBJ2-7; abundance: few; d_gene: NA; v_gene: TRBV24-1
CDR3nt: TGTGCCAGCAGCTTGGCAGGGTCTGGGGCCAACGTCCTGACTTTC; CDR3aa: CASSLAGSGANVLTF; j_gene: TRBJ2-6; abundance: NA; d_gene: NA; v_gene: TRBV5-6
CDR3nt: TGTGCCAGCAGGACGGGACGGATGAGCTCCTACGAGCAGTACTTC; CDR3aa: CASRTGRMSSYEQYF; j_gene: TRBJ2-7; abundance: few; d_gene: NA; v_gene: TRBV6-5
CDR3nt: TGTGCCAGCTCACCACGGGACCGGTTAAATGAGCAGTTCTTC; CDR3aa: CASSPRDRLNEQFF; j_gene: TRBJ2-1; abundance: NA; d_gene: NA; v_gene: TRBV18
CDR3nt: TGTGCCAGCAGCCAAGATCCAGAGAACTACGAGCAGTACTTC; CDR3aa: CASSQDPENYEQYF; j_gene: TRBJ2-7; abundance: NA; d_gene: NA; v_gene: TRBV3-1/TRBV3-2
CDR3nt: TGTGCCAGCAGTTCTAGCGGGGGGCTGGATGAGCAGTTCTTC; CDR3aa: CASSSSGGLDEQFF; j_gene: TRBJ2-1; abundance: few; d_gene: TRBD2; v_gene: TRBV6-2/TRBV6-3
CDR3nt: TGTGCCAGCAGCCGGGACAGGAACACTGAAGCTTTCTTT; CDR3aa: CASSRDRNTEAFF; j_gene: TRBJ1-1; abundance: once; d_gene: TRBD1; v_gene: TRBV16
CDR3nt: TGTGCCAGCAATGGCGGGGGGCGCAATCAGCCCCAGCATTTT; CDR3aa: CASNGGGRNQPQHF; j_gene: TRBJ1-5; abundance: NA; d_gene: NA; v_gene: TRBV27
CDR3nt: TGTGCCATTGGGGGGGCGGCGGAGGGGCCCCAGCATTTT; CDR3aa: CAIGGAAEGPQHF; j_gene: TRBJ1-5; abundance: NA; d_gene: NA; v_gene: TRBV10-3
CDR3nt: TGTGCCAGCAGTTTTGTGGGCTCCTATAATTCACCCCTCCACTTT; CDR3aa: CASSFVGSYNSPLHF; j_gene: TRBJ1-6; abundance: NA; d_gene: NA; v_gene: TRBV28
CDR3nt: TGCGCCAGCAGTATATGGCGGAACAATGAGCAGTTCTTC; CDR3aa: CASSIWRNNEQFF; j_gene: TRBJ2-1; abundance: NA; d_gene: NA; v_gene: TRBV5-1
CDR3nt: TGCAGCGTTGAGGGGGGGACCTCCTACGAGCAGTACTTC; CDR3aa: CSVEGGTSYEQYF; j_gene: TRBJ2-7; abundance: NA; d_gene: TRBD2; v_gene: TRBV29-1
CDR3nt: TGCGCCAGCAGCCAAGACAGGGTCGGTGGGGCCAACGTCCTGACTTTC; CDR3aa: CASSQDRVGGANVLTF; j_gene: TRBJ2-6; abundance: few; d_gene: NA; v_gene: TRBV4-3
CDR3nt: TGCGCCAGCAGCCAAGATCAGCGAGGGGGCCGGCAGTATTTT; CDR3aa: CASSQDQRGGRQYF; j_gene: TRBJ2-3; abundance: NA; d_gene: TRBD1; v_gene: TRBV4-1
CDR3nt: TGTGCCAGCAGTACTTCACAGGGGAGGTATCCAAAAAGCTACAATGAGCAGTTCTTC; CDR3aa: CASSTSQGRYPKSYNEQFF; j_gene: TRBJ2-1; abundance: NA; d_gene: NA; v_gene: TRBV27
CDR3nt: TGCGCCAGCAGCTTAGAACAGGGGGGACCTGGAAACACCATATATTTT; CDR3aa: CASSLEQGGPGNTIYF; j_gene: TRBJ1-3; abundance: NA; d_gene: TRBD1; v_gene: TRBV5-1
CDR3nt: TGTGCCAGCAGCTTAGCGGGGACGGGAAACACCATATATTTT; CDR3aa: CASSLAGTGNTIYF; j_gene: TRBJ1-3; abundance: NA; d_gene: NA; v_gene: TRBV7-2